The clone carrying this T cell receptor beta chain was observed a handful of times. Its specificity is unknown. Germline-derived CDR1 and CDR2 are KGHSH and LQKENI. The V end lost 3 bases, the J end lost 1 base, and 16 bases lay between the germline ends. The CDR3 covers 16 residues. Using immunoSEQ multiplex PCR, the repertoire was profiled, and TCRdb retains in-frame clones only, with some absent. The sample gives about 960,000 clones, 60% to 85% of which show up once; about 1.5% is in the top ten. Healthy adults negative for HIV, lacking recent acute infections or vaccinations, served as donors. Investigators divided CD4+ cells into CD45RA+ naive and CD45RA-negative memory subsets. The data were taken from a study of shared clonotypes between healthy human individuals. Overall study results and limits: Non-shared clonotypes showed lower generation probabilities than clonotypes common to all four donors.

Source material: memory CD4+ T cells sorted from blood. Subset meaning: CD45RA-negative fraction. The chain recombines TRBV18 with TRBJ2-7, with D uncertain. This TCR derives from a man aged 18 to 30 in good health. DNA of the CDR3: TGTGCCAGCTCACCGAGGCTGGCAGAGTTTTCCTACGAGCAGTACTTC. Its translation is CASSPRLAEFSYEQYF. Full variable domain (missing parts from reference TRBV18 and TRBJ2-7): NAGVMQNPRHLVRRRGQEARLRCSPMKGHSHVYWYRQLPEEGLKFMVYLQKENIIDESGMPKERFSAEFPKEGPSILRIQQVVRGDSAAYFCASSPRLAEFSYEQYFGPGTRLTVT.